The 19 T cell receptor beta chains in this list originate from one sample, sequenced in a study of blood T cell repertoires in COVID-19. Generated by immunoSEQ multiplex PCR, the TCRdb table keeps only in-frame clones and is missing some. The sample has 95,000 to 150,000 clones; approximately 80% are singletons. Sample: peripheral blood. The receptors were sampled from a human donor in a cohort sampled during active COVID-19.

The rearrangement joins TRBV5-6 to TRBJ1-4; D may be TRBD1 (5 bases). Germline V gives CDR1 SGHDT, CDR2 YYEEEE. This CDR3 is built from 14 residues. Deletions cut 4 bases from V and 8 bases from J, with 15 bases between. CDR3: CASSGDLGDEKLFF. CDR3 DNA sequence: TGTGCCAGCAGCGGGGACTTAGGTGACGAAAAACTGTTTTTT.

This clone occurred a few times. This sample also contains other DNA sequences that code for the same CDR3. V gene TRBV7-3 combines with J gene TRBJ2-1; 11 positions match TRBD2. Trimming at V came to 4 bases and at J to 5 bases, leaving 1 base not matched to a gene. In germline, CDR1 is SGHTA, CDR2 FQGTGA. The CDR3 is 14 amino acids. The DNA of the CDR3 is TGTGCCAGCAGCTCGGGACTAGCGGACAATGAGCAGTTCTTC. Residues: CASSSGLADNEQFF.

The chain's CDR3 is CASSVGGTGFGYEQYF. The DNA of the CDR3 is TGTGCCAGCAGCGTAGGCGGGACAGGGTTCGGGTACGAGCAGTACTTC. The chain couples TRBV9 to TRBJ2-7, with TRBD1 matching 9 bases. This CDR3 contains 16 residues. Germline V CDR1 and CDR2: SGDLS, YYNGEE. V was clipped by 0 bases and J by 4 bases; unmatched bases: 8. Full variable domain (remainder filled in from reference TRBV9 and TRBJ2-7): DSGVTQTPKHLITATGQRVTLRCSPRSGDLSVYWYQQSLDQGLQFLIQYYNGEERAKGNILERFSAQQFPDLHSELNLSSLELGDSALYFCASSVGGTGFGYEQYFGPGTRLTVT.

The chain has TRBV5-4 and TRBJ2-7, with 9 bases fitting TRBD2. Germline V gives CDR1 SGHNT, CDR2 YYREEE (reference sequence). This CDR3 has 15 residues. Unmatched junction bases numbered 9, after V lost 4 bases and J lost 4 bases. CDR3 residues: CASSPGGTSRYEQYF. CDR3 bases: TGTGCCAGCAGCCCGGGCGGGACTAGCAGATACGAGCAGTACTTC.

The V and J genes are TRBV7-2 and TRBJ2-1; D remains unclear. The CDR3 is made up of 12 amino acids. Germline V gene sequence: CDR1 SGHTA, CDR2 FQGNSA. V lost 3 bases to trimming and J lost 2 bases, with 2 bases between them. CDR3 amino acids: CASSFAYNEQFF. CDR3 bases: TGTGCCAGCAGCTTCGCCTACAATGAGCAGTTCTTC.

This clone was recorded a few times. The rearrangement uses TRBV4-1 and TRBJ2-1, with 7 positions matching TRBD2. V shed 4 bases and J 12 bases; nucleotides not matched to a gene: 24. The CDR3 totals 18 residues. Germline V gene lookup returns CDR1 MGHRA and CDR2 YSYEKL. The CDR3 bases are TGCGCCAGCAGCCCGTACCCCCGAGCGGGACGGGGCCAAATTTGGCAGTTCTTC. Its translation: CASSPYPRAGRGQIWQFF.

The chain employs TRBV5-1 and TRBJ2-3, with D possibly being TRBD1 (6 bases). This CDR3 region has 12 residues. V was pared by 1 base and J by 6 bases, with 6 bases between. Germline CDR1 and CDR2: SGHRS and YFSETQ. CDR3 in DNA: TGCGCCAGCAGCTTGAGGGGGGATACGCAGTATTTT. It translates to CASSLRGDTQYF.

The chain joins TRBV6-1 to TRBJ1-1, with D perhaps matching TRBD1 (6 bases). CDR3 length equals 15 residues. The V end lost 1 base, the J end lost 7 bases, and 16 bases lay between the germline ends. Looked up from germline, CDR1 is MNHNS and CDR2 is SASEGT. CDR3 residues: CASSEGSTGTLEAFF. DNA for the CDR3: TGTGCCAGCAGTGAAGGAAGTACAGGGACCCTTGAAGCTTTCTTT.

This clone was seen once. The CDR3 sequence: CASRPQGAVNTQYF. The CDR3 bases are TGTGCCAGCAGACCACAGGGAGCGGTAAATACGCAGTATTTT. This chain connects TRBV6-6 to TRBJ2-3; tentative D call: TRBD1 (6 bases). V was cut by 6 bases and J by 7 bases, with 17 bases left in between. Germline V CDR1 and CDR2: MNHNY, SVGAGI (reference sequence). The CDR3 sequence is 14 residues long.

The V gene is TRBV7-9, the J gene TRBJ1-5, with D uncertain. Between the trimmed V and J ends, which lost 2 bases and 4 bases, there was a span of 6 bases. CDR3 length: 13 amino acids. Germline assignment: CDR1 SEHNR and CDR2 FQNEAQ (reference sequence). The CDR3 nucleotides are TGTGCCAGCAGCTTAAGCTGGAATCAGCCCCAGCATTTT. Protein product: CASSLSWNQPQHF.

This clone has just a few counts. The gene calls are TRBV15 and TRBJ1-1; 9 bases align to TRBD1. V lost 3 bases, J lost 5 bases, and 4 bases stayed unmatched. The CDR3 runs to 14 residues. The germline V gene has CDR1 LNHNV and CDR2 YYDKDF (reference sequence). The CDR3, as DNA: TGTGCCACCAGCAGGGATGGACAGGGGACTGAAGCTTTCTTT. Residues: CATSRDGQGTEAFF.

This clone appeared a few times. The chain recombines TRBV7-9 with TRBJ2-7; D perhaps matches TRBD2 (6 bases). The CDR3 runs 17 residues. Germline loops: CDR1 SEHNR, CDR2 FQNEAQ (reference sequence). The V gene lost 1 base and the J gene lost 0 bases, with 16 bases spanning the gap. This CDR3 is CASSLEPRSGYSYEQYF. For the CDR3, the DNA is TGTGCCAGCAGCTTAGAACCCCGTAGCGGATACTCCTACGAGCAGTACTTC.

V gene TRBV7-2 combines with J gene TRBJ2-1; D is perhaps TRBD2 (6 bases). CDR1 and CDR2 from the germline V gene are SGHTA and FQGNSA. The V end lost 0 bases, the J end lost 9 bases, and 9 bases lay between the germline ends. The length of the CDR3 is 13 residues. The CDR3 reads CASSLALAFEQFF. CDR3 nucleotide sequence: TGTGCCAGCAGCTTAGCACTAGCCTTTGAGCAGTTCTTC.

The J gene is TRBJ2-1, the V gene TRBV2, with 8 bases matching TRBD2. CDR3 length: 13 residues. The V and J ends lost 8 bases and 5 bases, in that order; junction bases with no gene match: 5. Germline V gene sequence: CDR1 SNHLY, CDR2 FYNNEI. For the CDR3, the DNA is TGTGCCAGCCGCCGGGAGGGCCACAATGAGCAGTTCTTC. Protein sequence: CASRREGHNEQFF.

CDR3 sequence: CSAGGAGELFF. Written as DNA, the CDR3 is TGCAGCGCTGGTGGGGCAGGGGAGCTGTTTTTT. V usage is TRBV29-1 and J usage is TRBJ2-2; maybe TRBD1 (5 bases). Germline values: CDR1 SQVTM, CDR2 ANQGSEA. This CDR3 spans 11 amino acids. V lost 7 bases to trimming and J lost 8 bases, with 11 bases between them.

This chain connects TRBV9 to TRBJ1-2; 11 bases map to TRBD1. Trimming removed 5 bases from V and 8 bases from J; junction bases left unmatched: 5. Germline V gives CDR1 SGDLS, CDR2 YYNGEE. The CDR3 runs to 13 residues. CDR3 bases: TGTGCCAGCAGTGGAGGACAGGGGGCAGGCTACACCTTC. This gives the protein CASSGGQGAGYTF.

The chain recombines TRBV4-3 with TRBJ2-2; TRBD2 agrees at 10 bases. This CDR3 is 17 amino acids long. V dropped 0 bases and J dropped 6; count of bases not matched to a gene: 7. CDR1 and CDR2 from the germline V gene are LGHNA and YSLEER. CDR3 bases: TGCGCCAGCAGCCAAGATCGACCTAGCGGGAGATCCGGGGAGCTGTTTTTT. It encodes CASSQDRPSGRSGELFF.

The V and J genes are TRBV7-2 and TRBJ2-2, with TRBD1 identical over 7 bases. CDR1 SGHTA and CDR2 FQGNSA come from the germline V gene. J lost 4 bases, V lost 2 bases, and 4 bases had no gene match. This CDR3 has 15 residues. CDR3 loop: CASSLTGASTGELFF. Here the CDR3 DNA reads TGTGCCAGCAGCTTAACAGGGGCGAGCACCGGGGAGCTGTTTTTT.

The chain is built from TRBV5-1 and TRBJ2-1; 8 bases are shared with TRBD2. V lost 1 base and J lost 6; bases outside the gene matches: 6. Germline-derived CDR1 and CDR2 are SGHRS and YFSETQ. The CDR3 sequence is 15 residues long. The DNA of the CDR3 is TGCGCCAGCAGCTTGTTAGTAGCGGGAACCAATGAGCAGTTCTTC. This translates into CASSLLVAGTNEQFF.